A selection of T cell receptor beta chains follows, all from one sample in a study of OX40 agonist ivuxolimab in advanced cancers. The repertoire was sequenced with immunoSEQ multiplex PCR; TCRdb's copy has only in-frame clones and lacks some. The sample carries 20,000 to 30,000 clones, about nine tenths recorded once. Sequenced here: CD4+ or CD8+ T cells sorted from blood, sampled in a trial of the OX40 agonist ivuxolimab. The receptors were sampled from an adult with an advanced solid tumor such as melanoma, head and neck, liver or kidney cancer. The CDR3 runs from the conserved cysteine through the conserved F or W. A D gene is named only where the DNA matches it firmly. Expanded clones get a size class; other rows say once, few or many, or leave the size out.

d_gene	abundance	v_gene	j_gene	CDR3nt	CDR3aa
NA	NA	TRBV30	TRBJ2-1	TGTGCCTGGGGGCCGAGGGATACCTACAATGAGCAGTTCTTC	CAWGPRDTYNEQFF
TRBD2	NA	TRBV11-3	TRBJ2-1	TGTGCCAGCAGCTTAGAGGCCGCTAGCGGTGGTTGGAATGAGCAGTTCTTC	CASSLEAASGGWNEQFF
TRBD2	NA	TRBV12-5	TRBJ2-3	TGTGCTAGTGGTTCTACCGGGACTAGCGGGAGAGGTACGCAGTATTTT	CASGSTGTSGRGTQYF
NA	NA	TRBV5-1	TRBJ2-7	TGCGCCAGCAGACGAGCCGCCTACGAGCAGTACTTC	CASRRAAYEQYF
NA	NA	TRBV11-2	TRBJ1-4	TGTGCCAGCAGCTTAGATATCGGGCGACTGTTTTTT	CASSLDIGRLFF
NA	NA	TRBV19	TRBJ2-7	TGTGCCAGTAGCACCGGGTGGGACCTTACCTACGAGCAGTACTTC	CASSTGWDLTYEQYF
TRBD1	NA	TRBV5-1	TRBJ1-1	TGCGCCAGCAGCTCCGGGACAGAACACACTGAAGCTTTCTTT	CASSSGTEHTEAFF
NA	NA	TRBV4-3	TRBJ2-7	TGCGCCAGCAGCAGGTACGGGGGGCTGAACGAGCAGTACTTC	CASSRYGGLNEQYF
TRBD2	NA	TRBV4-2	TRBJ2-7	TGTGCCAGCAGCCAAGATCGGACTAGCGGGAGCGGCGAGCAGTACTTC	CASSQDRTSGSGEQYF
TRBD1	NA	TRBV5-8	TRBJ2-1	TGTGCCAGCAGCTTGTATGGGGCAGGGGGCGTCCAGGAGCAGTTCTTC	CASSLYGAGGVQEQFF
TRBD1	NA	TRBV6-4	TRBJ1-2	TGTGCCAGCAGTGCTGTTGTTGGACAGGGGATTTATGGCTACACCTTC	CASSAVVGQGIYGYTF
NA	NA	TRBV6-6	TRBJ1-2	TGTGCCAGCAGTTACAACCAGGGTCTCGCCTATGGCTACACCTTC	CASSYNQGLAYGYTF
NA	NA	TRBV10-1	TRBJ1-2	TGCGCCAGCAGTGCTCAGAAAACCTATGGCTACACCTTC	CASSAQKTYGYTF
TRBD1	few	TRBV2	TRBJ2-7	TGTGCCAGCAGACAGGGGGGTGGCGAGCAGTACTTC	CASRQGGGEQYF
NA	NA	TRBV28	TRBJ2-7	TGTGCCAGCAGTCCCAGACTAGGCATCCTCGCCTACGAGCAGTACTTC	CASSPRLGILAYEQYF
TRBD1	NA	TRBV18	TRBJ2-3	TGTGCCAGCTCACCAGAAGACAGGGTCCTTACGCAGTATTTT	CASSPEDRVLTQYF
TRBD1	NA	TRBV9	TRBJ2-5	TGTGCCAGCTCGACAGGGGGCGTGGAGACCCAGTACTTC	CASSTGGVETQYF
NA	NA	TRBV2	TRBJ2-3	TGTGCCAGCAGTCCGGGACTGGGCCAAACAGATACGCAGTATTTT	CASSPGLGQTDTQYF
NA	NA	TRBV5-6	TRBJ1-4	TGTGCCAGCAGCCAGTTGGGAAACCGGACTGAAAAACTGTTTTTT	CASSQLGNRTEKLFF
NA	NA	TRBV9	TRBJ1-2	TGTGCCAGCAGCGAGAGGGACGGCGCGGGCTACACCTTC	CASSERDGAGYTF